These T cell receptor beta chains were read from a single sample in a study of T cell clusters in autoimmune cytopenias. TCRdb reanalyzed the multiplex PCR reads, giving one entry per CDR3 protein sequence and no DNA. Recorded for this sample: some 7,200 distinct CDR3 sequences. The sequenced material came from peripheral blood. These receptors all come from a human donor with an autoimmune cytopenia or autoimmune hepatitis (not recorded which). The CDR3 runs from the conserved cysteine through the conserved F or W. The order of the fields is V gene, clone size, J gene, CDR3 length, CDR3 protein. The size entry is marked missing in some rows and otherwise reads once, few, many or a size class.

v_call: TRBV9; clone_size: NA; j_call: TRBJ2-1; cdr3_length: 14; cdr3_aa: CASTPLAGVVEQFF
v_call: TRBV7-9; clone_size: medium-sized; j_call: TRBJ2-7; cdr3_length: 14; cdr3_aa: CASSEVRRGSEQYF
v_call: TRBV7-9; clone_size: NA; j_call: TRBJ1-2; cdr3_length: 14; cdr3_aa: CASSFFQINYGYTF
v_call: TRBV10-3; clone_size: medium-sized; j_call: TRBJ1-6; cdr3_length: 15; cdr3_aa: CAISGAGIGRSPLHF
v_call: TRBV5-6; clone_size: NA; j_call: TRBJ2-5; cdr3_length: 15; cdr3_aa: CASSPTSGRQETQYF
v_call: TRBV6-6; clone_size: NA; j_call: TRBJ2-2; cdr3_length: 15; cdr3_aa: CASSSSHGVPGELFF
v_call: TRBV6-5; clone_size: medium-sized; j_call: TRBJ2-7; cdr3_length: 15; cdr3_aa: CASSYTPGASYEQYF
v_call: TRBV19; clone_size: medium-sized; j_call: TRBJ1-2; cdr3_length: 12; cdr3_aa: CASREQADGYTF
v_call: TRBV19; clone_size: NA; j_call: TRBJ1-2; cdr3_length: 15; cdr3_aa: CASSIEVGYGYGYTF
v_call: TRBV19; clone_size: NA; j_call: TRBJ1-5; cdr3_length: 14; cdr3_aa: CASVTGGRNQPQHF
v_call: TRBV11-2; clone_size: NA; j_call: TRBJ2-1; cdr3_length: 16; cdr3_aa: CASSLGLDRWASEQFF
v_call: TRBV2; clone_size: NA; j_call: TRBJ2-7; cdr3_length: 15; cdr3_aa: CASHHGDRSSYEQYF
v_call: TRBV24-1; clone_size: NA; j_call: TRBJ1-2; cdr3_length: 12; cdr3_aa: CATRDDRGGYTF
v_call: TRBV30; clone_size: NA; j_call: TRBJ2-2; cdr3_length: 14; cdr3_aa: CAWGRVGDTGELFF
v_call: TRBV6-1; clone_size: NA; j_call: TRBJ1-2; cdr3_length: 13; cdr3_aa: CASRGDRARGYTF
v_call: TRBV18; clone_size: NA; j_call: TRBJ2-2; cdr3_length: 17; cdr3_aa: CASSRVLVGMNTGELFF
v_call: TRBV18; clone_size: NA; j_call: TRBJ1-2; cdr3_length: 14; cdr3_aa: CASSGTAREYGYTF
v_call: TRBV6-2/TRBV6-3; clone_size: NA; j_call: TRBJ2-3; cdr3_length: 15; cdr3_aa: CASSSSLAGTDTQYF
v_call: TRBV19; clone_size: NA; j_call: TRBJ1-1; cdr3_length: 14; cdr3_aa: CASSITPGSTEAFF
v_call: TRBV5-1; clone_size: NA; j_call: TRBJ2-3; cdr3_length: 15; cdr3_aa: CASSWEARGRDTQYF
v_call: TRBV5-4; clone_size: NA; j_call: TRBJ1-1; cdr3_length: 14; cdr3_aa: CASSFGAYNTEAFF
v_call: TRBV11-2; clone_size: NA; j_call: TRBJ2-5; cdr3_length: 13; cdr3_aa: CASSLVWVETQYF
v_call: TRBV5-1; clone_size: NA; j_call: TRBJ2-3; cdr3_length: 20; cdr3_aa: CASSLEGQGIYSFGTDTQYF
v_call: TRBV24-1; clone_size: NA; j_call: TRBJ2-3; cdr3_length: 17; cdr3_aa: CATSDTSGTGDADTQYF
v_call: TRBV20-1; clone_size: NA; j_call: TRBJ1-6; cdr3_length: 14; cdr3_aa: CSARGTGYNSPLHF
v_call: TRBV20-1; clone_size: NA; j_call: TRBJ2-1; cdr3_length: 16; cdr3_aa: CSAGAGASGRTNEQFF
v_call: TRBV21-1; clone_size: NA; j_call: TRBJ1-2; cdr3_length: 14; cdr3_aa: CASSKGQGWDGYTF
v_call: TRBV5-1; clone_size: NA; j_call: TRBJ1-5; cdr3_length: 14; cdr3_aa: CASSLSGSNQPQHF
v_call: TRBV20-1; clone_size: NA; j_call: TRBJ2-7; cdr3_length: 18; cdr3_aa: CSLRRGLAGPPSSYEQYF
v_call: TRBV5-4; clone_size: NA; j_call: TRBJ1-4; cdr3_length: 15; cdr3_aa: CASSTRQGTNEKLFF
v_call: TRBV27; clone_size: medium-sized; j_call: TRBJ2-7; cdr3_length: 18; cdr3_aa: CASSALGPIGQGWDEQYF
v_call: TRBV14; clone_size: NA; j_call: TRBJ2-5; cdr3_length: 16; cdr3_aa: CASRKVASGDQETQYF
v_call: TRBV6-1; clone_size: NA; j_call: TRBJ2-1; cdr3_length: 15; cdr3_aa: CASSDSGTGNNEQFF
v_call: TRBV6-5; clone_size: NA; j_call: TRBJ2-2; cdr3_length: 15; cdr3_aa: CASSYSNTGIGELFF
v_call: TRBV30; clone_size: medium-sized; j_call: TRBJ2-7; cdr3_length: 15; cdr3_aa: CAWSHTGTATYEQYF
v_call: TRBV6-5; clone_size: NA; j_call: TRBJ2-1; cdr3_length: 18; cdr3_aa: CASRILAGGPWLGNEQFF
v_call: TRBV7-6; clone_size: medium-sized; j_call: TRBJ2-4; cdr3_length: 14; cdr3_aa: CASSLGQVGDIQYF
v_call: TRBV30; clone_size: medium-sized; j_call: TRBJ1-2; cdr3_length: 12; cdr3_aa: CAWSWDISGYTF
v_call: TRBV10-1; clone_size: NA; j_call: TRBJ2-2; cdr3_length: 14; cdr3_aa: CASSELQNTGELFF
v_call: TRBV27; clone_size: NA; j_call: TRBJ1-1; cdr3_length: 15; cdr3_aa: CASSLDQGIGTEAFF
v_call: TRBV4-1; clone_size: NA; j_call: TRBJ2-7; cdr3_length: 15; cdr3_aa: CASSQGVDRVYEQYF
v_call: TRBV7-9; clone_size: medium-sized; j_call: TRBJ2-1; cdr3_length: 17; cdr3_aa: CASSLGSSGFPDNEQFF
v_call: TRBV6-5; clone_size: medium-sized; j_call: TRBJ1-5; cdr3_length: 15; cdr3_aa: CASSLQGLSNQPQHF
v_call: TRBV18; clone_size: NA; j_call: TRBJ1-2; cdr3_length: 15; cdr3_aa: CASSPPAAGSYGYTF
v_call: TRBV7-8; clone_size: NA; j_call: TRBJ2-3; cdr3_length: 17; cdr3_aa: CASSQRRLAGQTDTQYF
v_call: TRBV18; clone_size: NA; j_call: TRBJ2-7; cdr3_length: 13; cdr3_aa: CASSPILTGEQYF
v_call: TRBV5-1; clone_size: NA; j_call: TRBJ1-4; cdr3_length: 14; cdr3_aa: CASSQDNANEKLFF
v_call: TRBV5-4; clone_size: NA; j_call: TRBJ2-3; cdr3_length: 14; cdr3_aa: CASSLKGSTDTQYF